A selection of T cell receptor beta chains follows, all from one sample in a study of blood T cell repertoires in COVID-19. Data came from immunoSEQ multiplex PCR; TCRdb stores just in-frame clones and leaves some out. The table has about 270,000 clones, roughly 86% seen once. Input material: peripheral blood. These receptors all stem from a woman aged 80 or older with COVID-19, enrolled during active disease. Each CDR3 is given with its conserved first and last residue. A D gene is named only where the DNA matches it firmly. The listing skips clone size in some rows; elsewhere it reads once, few, many or a size class.

v_gene	abundance	d_gene	j_gene	CDR3aa	CDR3nt
TRBV28	NA	NA	TRBJ1-6	CASSPGSNSPLHF	TGTGCCAGCAGTCCCGGGAGTAATTCACCCCTCCACTTT
TRBV4-1	NA	NA	TRBJ2-5	CASSQGAMLGIQYF	TGCGCCAGCAGCCAGGGGGCCATGCTAGGGATCCAGTACTTC
TRBV5-5	NA	TRBD1	TRBJ2-7	CASSWGQGSLGGEQYF	TGTGCCAGCAGCTGGGGACAGGGCTCACTAGGAGGCGAGCAGTACTTC
TRBV9	NA	NA	TRBJ2-3	CASSVGTDTQYF	TGTGCCAGCAGCGTCGGCACAGATACGCAGTATTTT
TRBV6-6	medium-sized	TRBD2	TRBJ2-5	CASTLAGGRGETQYF	TGTGCCAGCACCTTAGCGGGGGGAAGGGGAGAGACCCAGTACTTC
TRBV7-2	NA	TRBD1	TRBJ2-2	CASSLGTGYVGELFF	TGTGCCAGCAGCTTAGGGACAGGGTACGTCGGGGAGCTGTTTTTT
TRBV7-9	NA	NA	TRBJ2-2	CASSVPPGQNTGELFF	TGTGCCAGCAGCGTCCCTCCGGGACAGAACACCGGGGAGCTGTTTTTT
TRBV7-2	NA	NA	TRBJ1-4	CASSFSMGAGEKLFF	TGTGCCAGCAGCTTCTCCATGGGGGCTGGTGAAAAACTGTTTTTT
TRBV18	NA	TRBD2	TRBJ2-4	CASSPLSGGGKNIQYF	TGTGCCAGCTCACCACTCAGCGGGGGCGGAAAAAACATTCAGTACTTC
TRBV14	NA	NA	TRBJ1-1	CASSQVSENTEAFF	TGTGCCAGCAGCCAAGTTTCAGAGAACACTGAAGCTTTCTTT
TRBV10-1	NA	NA	TRBJ1-1	CASEEKGTLPEAFF	TGCGCCAGCGAGGAAAAGGGGACACTACCTGAAGCTTTCTTT
TRBV27	NA	NA	TRBJ1-5	CASSNTGNNQPQHF	TGTGCCAGCAGTAACACCGGGAACAATCAGCCCCAGCATTTT
TRBV25-1	NA	NA	TRBJ1-2	CASSEWTRYGYTF	TGTGCCAGCAGTGAATGGACACGCTATGGCTACACCTTC
TRBV27	NA	NA	TRBJ2-5	CASSFYGETQYF	TGTGCCAGCAGTTTCTATGGAGAGACCCAGTACTTC
TRBV18	once	TRBD1	TRBJ1-1	CASSVQGANTEAFF	TGTGCCAGCTCAGTCCAGGGGGCGAACACTGAAGCTTTCTTT
TRBV3-1/TRBV3-2	once	TRBD2	TRBJ2-2	CASRRGGTSGGALAGELFF	TGTGCCAGCAGACGAGGAGGGACTAGCGGGGGGGCGTTGGCCGGGGAGCTGTTTTTT
TRBV19	NA	NA	TRBJ1-6	CASSIDLARNSPLHF	TGTGCCAGTAGTATAGATCTAGCCAGAAATTCACCCCTCCACTTT
TRBV18	NA	TRBD1	TRBJ1-4	CASSLAGGGDEKLFF	TGTGCCAGCTCTCTTGCAGGGGGCGGAGATGAAAAACTGTTTTTT
TRBV19	NA	NA	TRBJ1-1	CASSTRGYTEAFF	TGTGCCAGTAGTACCCGGGGATACACTGAAGCTTTCTTT
TRBV28	NA	TRBD1	TRBJ2-6	CASRTAGTDYSGANVLTF	TGTGCCAGCAGAACCGCCGGGACAGATTACTCTGGGGCCAACGTCCTGACTTTC
TRBV6-2/TRBV6-3	NA	NA	TRBJ2-2	CASSKTPGATGELFF	TGTGCCAGCAGTAAAACCCCAGGGGCCACCGGGGAGCTGTTTTTT
TRBV2	NA	TRBD2	TRBJ2-2	CASSGLAGAGELFF	TGTGCCAGCAGTGGACTAGCGGGGGCCGGGGAGCTGTTTTTT
TRBV7-2	NA	NA	TRBJ1-1	CASTRGNSPVDTEAFF	TGTGCCAGCACCCGCGGGAATTCTCCCGTTGACACTGAAGCTTTCTTT
TRBV5-6	NA	TRBD1	TRBJ2-1	CASSRTGVSYNEQFF	TGTGCCAGCAGCCGGACAGGGGTAAGCTACAATGAGCAGTTCTTC
TRBV6-1	NA	TRBD1	TRBJ2-6	CASSDPGQPSGANVLTF	TGTGCCAGCAGTGATCCGGGACAGCCCTCTGGGGCCAACGTCCTGACTTTC
TRBV7-8	NA	NA	TRBJ2-7	CASSPAPGGWSYEQYF	TGTGCCAGCAGCCCCGCTCCTGGGGGGTGGTCCTACGAGCAGTACTTC
TRBV21-1	NA	NA	TRBJ1-5	CASPRDRGHQPQHF	TGTGCCAGCCCTCGGGACAGGGGGCATCAGCCCCAGCATTTT
TRBV28	NA	TRBD1	TRBJ1-1	CASSPADRGGNTEAFF	TGTGCCAGCAGTCCCGCGGACAGGGGAGGGAACACTGAAGCTTTCTTT
TRBV3-1/TRBV3-2	NA	NA	TRBJ1-5	CASSQAGNQPQHF	TGTGCCAGCAGCCAAGCGGGCAATCAGCCCCAGCATTTT
TRBV5-8	NA	NA	TRBJ2-3	CASSLQGGYTDTQYF	TGTGCCAGCAGCTTACAGGGAGGGTACACAGATACGCAGTATTTT
TRBV12-3/TRBV12-4	NA	NA	TRBJ1-1	CASSTTANTEAFF	TGTGCCAGCAGCACGACAGCGAACACTGAAGCTTTCTTT
TRBV24-1	NA	TRBD2	TRBJ2-5	CATSVAGRETQYF	TGTGCCACCAGTGTAGCGGGGAGAGAGACCCAGTACTTC
TRBV25-1	NA	TRBD1	TRBJ2-5	CASSDSLGQAETQYF	TGTGCCAGCAGTGACTCATTGGGACAGGCAGAGACCCAGTACTTC
TRBV5-4	NA	TRBD1	TRBJ1-1	CASSLQNRGLTEAFF	TGTGCCAGCAGTCTTCAGAACAGGGGACTCACTGAAGCTTTCTTT
TRBV6-6	once	TRBD1	TRBJ1-5	CASSQGQGTHQPQHF	TGTGCCAGCAGTCAAGGACAGGGGACCCATCAGCCCCAGCATTTT
TRBV7-9	NA	TRBD1	TRBJ1-3	CASSLQGVDTIYF	TGTGCCAGCAGCTTACAGGGGGTGGACACCATATATTTT
TRBV7-9	NA	NA	TRBJ1-4	CASRPAGGTNEKLFF	TGTGCCAGCAGGCCCGCCGGCGGGACTAATGAAAAACTGTTTTTT
TRBV3-1/TRBV3-2	NA	TRBD2	TRBJ2-5	CASTSGGIQETQYF	TGTGCCAGCACTAGCGGGGGAATCCAAGAGACCCAGTACTTC
TRBV19	NA	NA	TRBJ1-1	CASGALRGGARNTEAFF	TGTGCCAGTGGGGCTCTCCGTGGGGGGGCGAGGAACACTGAAGCTTTCTTT
TRBV4-3	once	NA	TRBJ2-7	CASSSQGSSSYEQYF	TGCGCCAGCAGCTCGCAGGGCTCTAGCTCCTACGAGCAGTACTTC